This T cell receptor beta chain emerged from a study of glioma-infiltrating T cells. Using RNA template, CDR3s of TCR alpha and beta were amplified with iRepertoire arm-PCR. TCRdb reanalysed the multiplex PCR reads using MiXCR and keeps one entry per CDR3 protein. The sample gives 90,000 to 110,000 distinct CDR3 sequences, 20% to 30% of which show up once; just under 35% is in the top ten. Study findings and constraints: CDR3 overlap between tissue and blood was very small. Tissue-blood divergence was below expectation in non-neoplastic patients, above in gliomas.

As regards this clonotype: Its antigen is unidentified. It may be a read error: a sequence one base away is much more abundant.

The V end lost 4 bases, the J end lost 9 bases, and 12 bases lay between the germline ends. The CDR3 runs to 12 residues. This clonotype originated in a human donor with low-grade glioma or glioblastoma, undergoing nonglioma brain surgery, or in good health (not recorded which). Sequences were obtained from glioma tissue, nonneoplastic brain tissue, or PBMCs (not recorded which). The chain carries TRBV12-3 or TRBV12-4 and TRBJ1-1; possibly TRBD1 for D (5 bases). The chain's CDR3 is CASSWEGTKAFF. The DNA for the CDR3 is TGTGCCAGCAGTTGGGAGGGGACTAAAGCTTTCTTT.